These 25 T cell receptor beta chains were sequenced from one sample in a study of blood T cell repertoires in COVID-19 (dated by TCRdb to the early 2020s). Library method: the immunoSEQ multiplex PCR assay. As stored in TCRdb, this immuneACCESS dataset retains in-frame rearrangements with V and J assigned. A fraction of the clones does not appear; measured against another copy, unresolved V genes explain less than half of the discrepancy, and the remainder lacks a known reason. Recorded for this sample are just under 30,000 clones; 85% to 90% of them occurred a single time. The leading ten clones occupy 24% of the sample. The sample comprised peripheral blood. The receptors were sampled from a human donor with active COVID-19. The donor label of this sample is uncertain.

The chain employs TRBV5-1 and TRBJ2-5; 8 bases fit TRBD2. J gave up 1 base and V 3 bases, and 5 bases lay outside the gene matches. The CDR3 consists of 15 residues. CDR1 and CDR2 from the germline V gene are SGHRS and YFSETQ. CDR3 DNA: TGCGCCAGCAGCTACCCCGGGGGGGGCCAAGAGACCCAGTACTTC. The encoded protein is CASSYPGGGQETQYF.

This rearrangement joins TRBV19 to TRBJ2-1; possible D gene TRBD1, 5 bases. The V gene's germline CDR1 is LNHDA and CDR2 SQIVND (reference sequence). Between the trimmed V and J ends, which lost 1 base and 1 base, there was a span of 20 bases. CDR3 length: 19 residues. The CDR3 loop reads CASSIGGRETVCSYNEQFF. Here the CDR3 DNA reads TGTGCCAGTAGTATAGGTGGCAGGGAAACGGTTTGTTCCTACAATGAGCAGTTCTTC.

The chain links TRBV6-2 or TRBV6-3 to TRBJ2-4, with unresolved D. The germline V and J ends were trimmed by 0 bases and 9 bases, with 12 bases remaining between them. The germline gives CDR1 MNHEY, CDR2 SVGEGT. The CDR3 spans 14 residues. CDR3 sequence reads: CASSYSMDTGIQYF. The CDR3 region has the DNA TGTGCCAGCAGTTACTCGATGGATACGGGCATTCAGTACTTC.

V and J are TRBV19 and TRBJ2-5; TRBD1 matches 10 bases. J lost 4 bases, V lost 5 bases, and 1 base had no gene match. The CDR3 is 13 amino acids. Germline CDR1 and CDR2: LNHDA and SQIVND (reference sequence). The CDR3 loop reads CASSGQGGETQYF. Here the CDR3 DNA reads TGTGCCAGTAGTGGACAGGGGGGAGAGACCCAGTACTTC.

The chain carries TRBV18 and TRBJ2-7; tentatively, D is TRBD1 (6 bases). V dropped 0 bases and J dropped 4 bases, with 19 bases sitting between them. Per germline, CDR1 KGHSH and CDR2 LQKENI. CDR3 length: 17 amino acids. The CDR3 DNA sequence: TGTGCCAGCTCACCACCCGGCTCGGCAGGGGCTCCGTACGAGCAGTACTTC. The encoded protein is CASSPPGSAGAPYEQYF.

CDR3 amino acids: CAISDRQAYYGYTF. In DNA form, the CDR3 reads TGTGCCATCAGTGATCGACAAGCCTACTATGGCTACACCTTC. This sequence joins TRBV10-3 and TRBJ1-2; D is unclear. The germline V and J ends were trimmed by 3 bases and 3 bases, with 11 bases remaining between them. CDR1 and CDR2 from the germline V gene are ENHRY and SYGVKD. The CDR3 contains 14 residues.

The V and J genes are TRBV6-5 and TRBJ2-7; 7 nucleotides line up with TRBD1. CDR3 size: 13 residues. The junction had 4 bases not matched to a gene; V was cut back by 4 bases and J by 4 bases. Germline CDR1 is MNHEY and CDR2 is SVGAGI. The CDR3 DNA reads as TGTGCCAGCAGTTCTCAGACAGGGTACGAGCAGTACTTC. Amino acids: CASSSQTGYEQYF.

The CDR3: CAIRPTGPGNTIYF. The CDR3 nucleotides read TGTGCCATCAGACCTACAGGGCCTGGAAACACCATATATTTT. The V call is TRBV10-3, the J call TRBJ1-3; D is perhaps TRBD1 (6 bases). Looked up from germline, CDR1 is ENHRY and CDR2 is SYGVKD. The CDR3 has 14 amino acids. V lost 6 bases and J lost 2, with 11 bases in between.

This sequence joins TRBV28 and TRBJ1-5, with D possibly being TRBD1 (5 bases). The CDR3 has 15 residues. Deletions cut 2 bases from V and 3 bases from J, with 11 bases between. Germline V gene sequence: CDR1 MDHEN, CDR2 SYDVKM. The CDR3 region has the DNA TGTGCCAGCAGTTTAGCAGGGAAGCTCAATCAGCCCCAGCATTTT. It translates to CASSLAGKLNQPQHF.

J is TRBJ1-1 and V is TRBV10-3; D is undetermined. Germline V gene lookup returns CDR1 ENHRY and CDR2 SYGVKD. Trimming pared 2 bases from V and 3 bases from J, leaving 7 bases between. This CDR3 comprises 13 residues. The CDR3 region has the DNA TGTGCCATCAGTGAGGAGGAAGACACTGAAGCTTTCTTT. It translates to CAISEEEDTEAFF.

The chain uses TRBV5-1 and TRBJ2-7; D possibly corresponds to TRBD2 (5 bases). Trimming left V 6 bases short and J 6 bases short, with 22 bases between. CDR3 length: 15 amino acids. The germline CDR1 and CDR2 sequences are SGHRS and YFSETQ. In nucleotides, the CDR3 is TGCGCCAGCACTCTTGGGAGACTGGGCTTGGGCGAGCAGTACTTC. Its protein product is CASTLGRLGLGEQYF.

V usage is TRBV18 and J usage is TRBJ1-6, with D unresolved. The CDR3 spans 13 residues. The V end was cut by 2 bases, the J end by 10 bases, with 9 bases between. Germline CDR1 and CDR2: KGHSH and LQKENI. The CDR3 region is CASSPGLRSPLHF. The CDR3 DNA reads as TGTGCCAGCTCACCAGGGCTTAGGTCACCCCTCCACTTT.

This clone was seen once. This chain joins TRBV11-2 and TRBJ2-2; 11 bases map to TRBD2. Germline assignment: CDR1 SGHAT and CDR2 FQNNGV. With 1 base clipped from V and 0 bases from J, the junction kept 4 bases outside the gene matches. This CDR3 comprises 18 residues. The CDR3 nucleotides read TGTGCCAGCAGCTTAGTAGCGGGGGGGCTCGCGAACACCGGGGAGCTGTTTTTT. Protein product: CASSLVAGGLANTGELFF. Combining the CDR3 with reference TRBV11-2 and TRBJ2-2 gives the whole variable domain EAGVAQSPRYKIIEKRQSVAFWCNPISGHATLYWYQQILGQGPKLLIQFQNNGVVDDSQLPKDRFSAERLKGVDSTLKIQPAKLEDSAVYLCASSLVAGGLANTGELFFGEGSRLTVL.

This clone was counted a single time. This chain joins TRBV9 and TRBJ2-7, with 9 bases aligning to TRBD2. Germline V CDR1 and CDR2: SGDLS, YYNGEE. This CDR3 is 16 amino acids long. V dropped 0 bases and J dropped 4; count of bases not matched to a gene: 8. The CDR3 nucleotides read TGTGCCAGCAGCGTAGATGGCGGGGGGGCCGGGTACGAGCAGTACTTC. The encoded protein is CASSVDGGGAGYEQYF.

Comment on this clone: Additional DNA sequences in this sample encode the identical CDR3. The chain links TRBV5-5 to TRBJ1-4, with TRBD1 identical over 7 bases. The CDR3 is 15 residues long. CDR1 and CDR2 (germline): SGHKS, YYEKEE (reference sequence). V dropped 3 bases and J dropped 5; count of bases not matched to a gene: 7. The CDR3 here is CASSSTGTANEKLFF. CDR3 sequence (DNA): TGTGCCAGCAGCTCCACCGGGACAGCGAATGAAAAACTGTTTTTT.

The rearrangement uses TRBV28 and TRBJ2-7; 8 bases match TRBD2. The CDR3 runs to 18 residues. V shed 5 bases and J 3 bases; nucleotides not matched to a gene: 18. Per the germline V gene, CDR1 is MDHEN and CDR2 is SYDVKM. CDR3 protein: CASSPVGGGNPTDYEQYF. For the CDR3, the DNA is TGTGCCAGCAGTCCCGTAGGCGGGGGGAACCCAACAGACTACGAGCAGTACTTC.

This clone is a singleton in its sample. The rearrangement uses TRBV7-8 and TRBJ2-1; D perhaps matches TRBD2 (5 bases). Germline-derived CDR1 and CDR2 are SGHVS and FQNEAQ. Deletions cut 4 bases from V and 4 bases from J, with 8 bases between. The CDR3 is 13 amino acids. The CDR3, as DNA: TGTGCCAGCAGCTGGGAGTCTTACAATGAGCAGTTCTTC. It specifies CASSWESYNEQFF.

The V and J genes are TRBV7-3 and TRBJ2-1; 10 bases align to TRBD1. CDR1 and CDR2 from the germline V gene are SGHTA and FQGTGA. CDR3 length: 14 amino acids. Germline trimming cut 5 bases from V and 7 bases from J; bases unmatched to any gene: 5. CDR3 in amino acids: CASSPGTGANEQFF. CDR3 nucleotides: TGTGCCAGCAGCCCCGGGACAGGGGCTAATGAGCAGTTCTTC.

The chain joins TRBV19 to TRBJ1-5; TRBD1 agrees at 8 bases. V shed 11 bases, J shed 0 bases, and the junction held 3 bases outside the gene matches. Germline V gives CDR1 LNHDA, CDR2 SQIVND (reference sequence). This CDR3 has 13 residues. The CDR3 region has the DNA TGTGCCGGGGGACAGGTTAGCAATCAGCCCCAGCATTTT. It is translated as CAGGQVSNQPQHF.

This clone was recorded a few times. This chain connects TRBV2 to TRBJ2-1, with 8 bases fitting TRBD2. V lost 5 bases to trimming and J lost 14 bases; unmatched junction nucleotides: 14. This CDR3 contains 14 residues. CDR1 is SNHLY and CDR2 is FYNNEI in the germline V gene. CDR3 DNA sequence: TGTGCCAGCAGTCCGACTGGGGAAACGGGAGGGGAGTTCTTC. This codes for CASSPTGETGGEFF.

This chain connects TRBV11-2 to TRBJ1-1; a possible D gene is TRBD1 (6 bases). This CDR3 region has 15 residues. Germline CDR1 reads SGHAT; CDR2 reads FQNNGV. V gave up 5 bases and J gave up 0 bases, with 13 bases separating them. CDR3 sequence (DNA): TGTGCCAGCAGCCCGTGGACAGCCTTGAACACTGAAGCTTTCTTT. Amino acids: CASSPWTALNTEAFF.

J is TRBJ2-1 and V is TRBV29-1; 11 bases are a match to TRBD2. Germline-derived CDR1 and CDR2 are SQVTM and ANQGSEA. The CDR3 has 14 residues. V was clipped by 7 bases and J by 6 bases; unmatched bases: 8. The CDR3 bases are TGCAGCGGCGTAGCGGGAGGGACCGTCAATGAGCAGTTCTTC. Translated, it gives CSGVAGGTVNEQFF.

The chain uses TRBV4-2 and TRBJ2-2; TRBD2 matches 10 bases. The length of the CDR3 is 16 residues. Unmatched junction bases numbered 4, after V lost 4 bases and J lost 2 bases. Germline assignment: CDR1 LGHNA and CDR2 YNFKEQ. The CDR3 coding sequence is TGTGCCAGCAGCCCCAGGACTAGCGGTAACACCGGGGAGCTGTTTTTT. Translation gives CASSPRTSGNTGELFF.

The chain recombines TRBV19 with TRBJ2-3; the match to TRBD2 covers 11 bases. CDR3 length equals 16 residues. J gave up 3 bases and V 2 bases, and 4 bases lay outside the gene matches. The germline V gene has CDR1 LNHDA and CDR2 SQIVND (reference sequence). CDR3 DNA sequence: TGTGCCAGTAGTATATCACCTAGCGGGAGGACAGATACGCAGTATTTT. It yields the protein CASSISPSGRTDTQYF.

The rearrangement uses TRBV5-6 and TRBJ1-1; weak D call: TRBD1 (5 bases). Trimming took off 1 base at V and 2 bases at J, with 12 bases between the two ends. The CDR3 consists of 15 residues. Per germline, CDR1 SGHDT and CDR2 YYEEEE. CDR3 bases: TGTGCCAGCAGCTTGAGGCCAGGGTTAAACACTGAAGCTTTCTTT. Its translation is CASSLRPGLNTEAFF.